This T cell receptor beta chain was captured in a study of OX40 agonist ivuxolimab in advanced cancers. Study-wide background: The dose-escalation cohort had hepatocellular carcinoma, melanoma, renal cell or head and neck cancer.

V shed 4 bases and J 2 bases; nucleotides not matched to a gene: 7. There are 16 residues in the CDR3. Germline V gene sequence: CDR1 LNHDA, CDR2 SQIVND (reference sequence). For this clone: Its antigen is unidentified.

Points from the study as a whole: Compared with CD4+, CD8+ T cells on average had more expanded clones. Low normalized T-cell clonal expansion was also seen in some nonresponders. Both blood CD4+ and CD8+ T cells showed clonal growth by week 6 at 0.1 to 3.0 mg/kg.

TCRdb keeps only in-frame clones here, not all; method: immunoSEQ multiplex PCR. The sample carries around 80,000 clones, roughly four fifths recorded once. The V call is TRBV19, the J call TRBJ1-5; 8 bases map to TRBD1. The specimen comprised CD4+ or CD8+ T cells sorted from blood, sampled in a trial of the OX40 agonist ivuxolimab. The sequence derives from an adult with an advanced solid tumor such as melanoma, head and neck, liver or kidney cancer. In DNA, the CDR3 is TGTGCCAGTAGTAACCAGGGGGCGAGGGGCAATCAGCCCCAGCATTTT. This translates into CASSNQGARGNQPQHF. Full variable domain (rest looked up from reference TRBV19 and TRBJ1-5): DGGITQSPKYLFRKEGQNVTLSCEQNLNHDAMYWYRQDPGQGLRLIYYSQIVNDFQKGDIAEGYSVSREKKESFPLTVTSAQKNPTAFYLCASSNQGARGNQPQHFGDGTRLSIL.